The T cell receptor beta chain under discussion was sequenced for a study of blood T cell repertoires in COVID-19. Data came from immunoSEQ multiplex PCR; TCRdb stores just in-frame clones and leaves some out. In the table there are 20,000 to 25,000 clones, 80% to 85% of which are singletons. The ends were cut back, 4 bases at V and 4 bases at J, with 8 bases in the middle. This CDR3 region has 12 residues. From germline, CDR1 is SQVTM and CDR2 ANQGSEA. The chain has TRBV29-1 and TRBJ1-3; the D is unclear. What was sequenced was peripheral blood. The origin of this receptor is a woman older than 75 with acute or convalescent COVID-19. CDR3 in DNA: TGCAGCGTTGCCTCGGGAGGAAACACCATATATTTT. Protein product: CSVASGGNTIYF.